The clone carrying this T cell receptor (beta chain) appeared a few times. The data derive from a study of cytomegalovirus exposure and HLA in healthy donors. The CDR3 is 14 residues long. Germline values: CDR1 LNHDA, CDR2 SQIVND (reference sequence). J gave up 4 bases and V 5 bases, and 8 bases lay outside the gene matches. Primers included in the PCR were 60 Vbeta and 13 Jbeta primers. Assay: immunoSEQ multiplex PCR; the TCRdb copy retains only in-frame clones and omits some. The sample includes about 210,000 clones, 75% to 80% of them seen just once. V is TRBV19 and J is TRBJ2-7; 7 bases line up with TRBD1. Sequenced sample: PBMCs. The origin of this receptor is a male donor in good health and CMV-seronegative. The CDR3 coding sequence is TGTGCCAGTAGTCCCGGACAGGTTTCGTACGAGCAGTACTTC. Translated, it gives CASSPGQVSYEQYF. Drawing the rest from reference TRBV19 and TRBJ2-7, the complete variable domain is DGGITQSPKYLFRKEGQNVTLSCEQNLNHDAMYWYRQDPGQGLRLIYYSQIVNDFQKGDIAEGYSVSREKKESFPLTVTSAQKNPTAFYLCASSPGQVSYEQYFGPGTRLTVT.